Listed below are T cell receptor beta chains from one sample, sequenced in a study of cytomegalovirus exposure and HLA in healthy donors. Repertoires were generated with immunoSEQ multiplex PCR, while TCRdb's copy carries only in-frame clones and drops some. The repertoire holds 100,000 to 150,000 clones, with around four fifths as singletons. The sequencing input was PBMCs. The receptors originated from a middle-aged woman in good health and CMV-seropositive. Each CDR3 is given with its conserved first and last residue. The order of the fields is clone size, V gene, J gene, D gene, CDR3 protein, CDR3 DNA. The D gene is left open where the match is weak. Only part of the rows carry a size: once, few, many, or a class if the clone is expanded.

size: -; V: TRBV7-9; J: TRBJ1-1; D: TRBD1; CDR3: CASRTGVNTEAFF; DNA: TGTGCCAGCAGAACAGGGGTGAACACTGAAGCTTTCTTT
size: -; V: TRBV28; J: TRBJ1-2; D: -; CDR3: CASSPAGIHGYTF; DNA: TGTGCCAGCAGTCCTGCCGGGATACATGGCTACACCTTC
size: -; V: TRBV5-1; J: TRBJ2-1; D: TRBD2; CDR3: CASSLPRDSGGANEQFF; DNA: TGCGCCAGCAGCCTCCCCCGGGATAGCGGGGGGGCCAATGAGCAGTTCTTC
size: once; V: TRBV5-1; J: TRBJ2-5; D: -; CDR3: CASSVRTGYQETQYF; DNA: TGCGCCAGCAGCGTCCGTACAGGGTACCAAGAGACCCAGTACTTC
size: -; V: TRBV27; J: TRBJ2-7; D: TRBD2; CDR3: CASSSGTSASSYEQYF; DNA: TGTGCCAGCAGTTCTGGGACTAGCGCCAGCTCCTACGAGCAGTACTTC
size: -; V: TRBV7-9; J: TRBJ2-2; D: -; CDR3: CASSLEARTGELFF; DNA: TGTGCCAGCAGCTTAGAGGCCAGGACCGGGGAGCTGTTTTTT
size: once; V: TRBV7-9; J: TRBJ1-1; D: TRBD1; CDR3: CASSATTGYAFF; DNA: TGTGCCAGCAGCGCAACGACAGGGTATGCTTTCTTT
size: once; V: TRBV7-9; J: TRBJ2-7; D: -; CDR3: CASSPDNSYEQYF; DNA: TGTGCCAGCAGCCCCGACAACTCCTACGAGCAGTACTTC
size: -; V: TRBV19; J: TRBJ1-1; D: -; CDR3: CASTTTGFTEAFF; DNA: TGTGCCAGTACCACAACAGGATTCACTGAAGCTTTCTTT
size: -; V: TRBV9; J: TRBJ2-1; D: -; CDR3: CASSLTSSDHNEQFF; DNA: TGTGCCAGCAGCCTGACTAGTTCCGATCACAATGAGCAGTTCTTC
size: -; V: TRBV5-4; J: TRBJ2-6; D: TRBD2; CDR3: CASSPIRGAGGLGVANVLTF; DNA: TGTGCCAGCAGCCCCATTCGGGGGGCGGGGGGGCTGGGAGTGGCCAACGTCCTGACTTTC
size: -; V: TRBV27; J: TRBJ1-5; D: -; CDR3: CASSSLSNQPQHF; DNA: TGTGCCAGCAGTTCGTTGAGCAATCAGCCCCAGCATTTT